A single sample gave rise to the 23 T cell receptor beta chains below, sequenced in a study of OX40 agonist ivuxolimab in advanced cancers. Receptor amplification or capture employed the immunoSEQ multiplex PCR assay. The table comes from immuneACCESS by way of TCRdb, which keeps in-frame sequences with V and J called. Part of the clones is missing from these tables; in studies checked, under half for an unresolved V gene and the rest for unknown reasons. Here the sample has 90,000 to 100,000 clones; roughly 90% occur a single time. The ten biggest clones cover roughly 2.6% of the sample. The source was CD4+ or CD8+ T cells sorted from blood, collected in a trial of the OX40 agonist ivuxolimab. The receptors shown here come from an adult with an advanced solid tumor such as melanoma, head and neck, liver or kidney cancer.

This chain links TRBV28 with TRBJ1-1, with D possibly being TRBD1 (5 bases). The germline V and J ends were trimmed by 2 bases and 8 bases, with 9 bases remaining between them. Germline V gene lookup returns CDR1 MDHEN and CDR2 SYDVKM. This CDR3 is built from 12 residues. Here the CDR3 reads CASSLAREEAFF. Here the CDR3 DNA reads TGTGCCAGCAGTTTAGCCAGGGAGGAAGCTTTCTTT. Based on the CDR3 plus reference TRBV28 and TRBJ1-1, the full variable domain is DVKVTQSSRYLVKRTGEKVFLECVQDMDHENMFWYRQDPGLGLRLIYFSYDVKMKEKGDIPEGYSVSREKKERFSLILESASTNQTSMYLCASSLAREEAFFGQGTRLTVV.

This chain links TRBV28 with TRBJ2-1; perhaps TRBD1 as D (7 bases). CDR3 length: 18 amino acids. The V end lost 3 bases, the J end lost 4 bases, and 22 bases lay between the germline ends. CDR1 is MDHEN, CDR2 SYDVKM, per germline. CDR3 amino acids: CASSFGGGASSLYNEQFF. CDR3 in DNA: TGTGCCAGCAGTTTTGGAGGGGGCGCGAGTTCCCTTTACAATGAGCAGTTCTTC.

The chain uses TRBV29-1 and TRBJ2-2; 7 nucleotides align to TRBD1. Germline CDR1 and CDR2: SQVTM and ANQGSEA. This CDR3 spans 13 amino acids. V was clipped by 4 bases and J by 6 bases; unmatched bases: 5. The CDR3 here is CSVGNQGAGELFF. For the CDR3, the DNA is TGCAGCGTTGGGAATCAGGGGGCCGGGGAGCTGTTTTTT.

The chain links TRBV30 to TRBJ1-4; 8 bases align to TRBD1. In germline, CDR1 is GTSNPN, CDR2 SVGIG (reference sequence). The CDR3 runs to 15 residues. With V trimmed by 5 bases and J by 0 bases, 5 bases remained unmatched. CDR3 amino acids: CAWGQGGTTNEKLFF. CDR3 in DNA: TGTGCCTGGGGACAGGGCGGAACAACTAATGAAAAACTGTTTTTT.

The chain carries TRBV28 and TRBJ2-7; 13 bases line up with TRBD2. The germline V gene has CDR1 MDHEN and CDR2 SYDVKM. V was clipped by 7 bases and J by 4 bases; unmatched bases: 10. The CDR3 totals 16 residues. CDR3 sequence reads: CASTQGGLAGNYEQYF. CDR3 bases: TGTGCCAGCACCCAAGGGGGACTAGCGGGAAATTACGAGCAGTACTTC.

J is TRBJ1-1 and V is TRBV5-1; 8 bases align to TRBD1. Germline V gene data show CDR1 as SGHRS and CDR2 as YFSETQ. V lost 4 bases and J lost 8; bases outside the gene matches: 7. The CDR3 loop spans 13 amino acids. The CDR3 loop reads CASSTDRGREAFF. CDR3 bases: TGCGCCAGCAGCACAGACAGGGGCCGAGAAGCTTTCTTT.

The chain uses TRBV29-1 and TRBJ1-2, with 8 bases matching TRBD1. Germline V gene lookup returns CDR1 SQVTM and CDR2 ANQGSEA. This CDR3 has 13 amino acids. J gave up 2 bases and V 6 bases, and 5 bases lay outside the gene matches. Here the CDR3 DNA reads TGCAGCGTCGACAGGGGACTAAACTATGGCTACACCTTC. Translating it yields CSVDRGLNYGYTF. Full variable domain (rest looked up from reference TRBV29-1 and TRBJ1-2): SAVISQKPSRDICQRGTSLTIQCQVDSQVTMMFWYRQQPGQSLTLIATANQGSEATYESGFVIDKFPISRPNLTFSTLTVSNMSPEDSSIYLCSVDRGLNYGYTFGSGTRLTVV.

V usage is TRBV6-6 and J usage is TRBJ2-5, with a possible D match to TRBD2 (6 bases). The V end lost 0 bases, the J end lost 5 bases, and 10 bases lay between the germline ends. Germline-derived CDR1 and CDR2 are MNHNY and SVGAGI (reference sequence). The CDR3 sequence is 14 residues long. The chain's CDR3 is CASSYSRGGETQYF. The CDR3 bases are TGTGCCAGCAGTTACTCGCGGGGTGGGGAGACCCAGTACTTC.

CDR3 DNA: TGCAGCTCCGGAGGAGCGGCTGGCGAGCAGTACTTC. Translating gives CSSGGAAGEQYF. The rearrangement uses TRBV29-1 and TRBJ2-7, with D tentatively TRBD2 (5 bases). The V gene's germline CDR1 is SQVTM and CDR2 ANQGSEA. The length of the CDR3 is 12 residues. The V end was cut by 8 bases, the J end by 6 bases, with 17 bases between.

This clone has just a few counts. This chain uses TRBV27 with TRBJ1-5, with 12 nucleotides matching TRBD1. Per germline, CDR1 MNHEY and CDR2 SMNVEV (reference sequence). V lost 7 bases to trimming and J lost 1 base; unmatched junction nucleotides: 14. This CDR3 contains 19 residues. Here the CDR3 reads CASKRMWGQGARSNQPQHF. The CDR3 nucleotides read TGTGCCAGCAAACGTATGTGGGGACAGGGGGCGCGGAGCAATCAGCCCCAGCATTTT.

The rearrangement uses TRBV6-5 and TRBJ1-4; TRBD1 aligns across 7 bases. After removal of 5 bases from V and 4 bases from J, the junction contained 1 base not matched to a gene. Per germline, CDR1 MNHEY and CDR2 SVGAGI. This CDR3 contains 13 residues. The CDR3: CASSRGRNEKLFF. CDR3 DNA: TGTGCCAGCAGTAGGGGGCGTAATGAAAAACTGTTTTTT.

V is TRBV5-1 and J is TRBJ2-2; possible D gene TRBD2, 6 bases. Germline CDR1 reads SGHRS; CDR2 reads YFSETQ. The CDR3 totals 16 residues. V shed 4 bases and J shed 0 bases, with 13 bases lying between them. The DNA for the CDR3 is TGCGCCAGCAGCAAAGTAGCGGACGCGAACACCGGGGAGCTGTTTTTT. It specifies CASSKVADANTGELFF.

V is TRBV7-3 and J is TRBJ2-3; D possibly uses TRBD1 or TRBD2 (5 bases each). V was clipped by 5 bases and J by 0 bases, with 12 bases between them. The CDR3 loop spans 15 amino acids. Looked up from germline, CDR1 is SGHTA and CDR2 is FQGTGA. The CDR3 is CASSDGTDSTDTQYF. For the CDR3, the DNA is TGTGCCAGCAGCGACGGGACGGACAGCACAGATACGCAGTATTTT.

The chain carries TRBV10-1 and TRBJ1-6; no definite D call. The germline V gene encodes CDR1 WNHNN and CDR2 SYGVQD (reference sequence). This CDR3 contains 13 residues. The germline V and J ends were trimmed by 0 bases and 7 bases, with 4 bases remaining between them. The CDR3: CASSESRNSPLHF. The CDR3 coding sequence is TGCGCCAGCAGTGAGTCCAGGAATTCACCCCTCCACTTT.

This clone has only one observation. This chain joins TRBV29-1 and TRBJ1-4; D unresolved. V dropped 5 bases and J dropped 6 bases, with 13 bases sitting between them. Germline V gives CDR1 SQVTM, CDR2 ANQGSEA. This CDR3 is 13 amino acids long. In nucleotides, the CDR3 is TGCAGCGTTCGGGCCCTCGGTCATGAAAAACTGTTTTTT. It translates to CSVRALGHEKLFF.

The chain recombines TRBV5-1 with TRBJ2-2; no clear D gene. Deletions cut 2 bases from V and 3 bases from J, with 2 bases between. Germline CDR1 is SGHRS and CDR2 is YFSETQ. This CDR3 is 12 amino acids long. The CDR3 is CASSFYTGELFF. CDR3 in DNA: TGCGCCAGCAGCTTTTACACCGGGGAGCTGTTTTTT.

On this clone: Different DNA sequences within this sample yield the same CDR3. This chain connects TRBV5-1 to TRBJ2-5, with a tentative D call TRBD2 (6 bases). Trimming left V 0 bases short and J 1 base short, with 7 bases between. The CDR3 is made up of 14 amino acids. Germline V lookup: CDR1 SGHRS, CDR2 YFSETQ. The CDR3 bases are TGCGCCAGCAGCTTGGCCGGGAGCCAAGAGACCCAGTACTTC. Its protein is CASSLAGSQETQYF.

The chain uses TRBV2 and TRBJ1-5; tentative D call: TRBD1 (6 bases). V was trimmed by 4 bases and J by 3 bases, leaving 16 bases between them. The CDR3 extends over 16 amino acids. Germline CDR1 SNHLY, CDR2 FYNNEI. CDR3 loop: CASSGGAGRNNQPQHF. The CDR3 coding sequence is TGTGCCAGCAGTGGGGGGGCGGGCAGAAACAATCAGCCCCAGCATTTT.

This chain uses TRBV7-9 with TRBJ1-5; 9 positions agree with TRBD1. The length of the CDR3 is 16 residues. Germline loops: CDR1 SEHNR, CDR2 FQNEAQ (reference sequence). Trimming removed 5 bases from V and 0 bases from J; junction bases left unmatched: 5. The CDR3 sequence is CASSTGTGHSNQPQHF. Written as DNA, the CDR3 is TGTGCCAGCAGCACCGGGACAGGGCATAGCAATCAGCCCCAGCATTTT.

CDR3 in DNA: TGCGCCAGCAGCTTGGCCGGGACAGGGGGCTTTAACACTGAAGCTTTCTTT. This translates into CASSLAGTGGFNTEAFF. The V call is TRBV5-1, the J call TRBJ1-1, with TRBD1 identical over 12 bases. CDR1 and CDR2 (germline): SGHRS, YFSETQ. J gave up 2 bases and V 0 bases, and 5 bases lay outside the gene matches. The CDR3 length is 17 residues.

J is TRBJ2-1 and V is TRBV28, with D uncertain. The CDR3 sequence is 12 residues long. Germline V CDR1 and CDR2: MDHEN, SYDVKM. Between the trimmed V and J ends, which lost 2 bases and 7 bases, there was a span of 6 bases. In DNA form, the CDR3 reads TGTGCCAGCAGTTTAAAGGGAAATGAGCAGTTCTTC. This encodes CASSLKGNEQFF.

The gene calls are TRBV30 and TRBJ2-3, with 7 bases matching TRBD1. The CDR3 is 14 residues long. Trimming took 1 base from V and 1 from J; bases not matched to a gene: 2. Germline V gene lookup returns CDR1 GTSNPN and CDR2 SVGIG (reference sequence). Here the CDR3 DNA reads TGTGCCTGGAGTGCCGGACAGGGCACAGATACGCAGTATTTT. Protein sequence: CAWSAGQGTDTQYF.

This clone has just one count. Within the sample, other DNA sequences also encode this same CDR3. The V gene is TRBV7-3, the J gene TRBJ2-3, with D perhaps TRBD2 (6 bases). Germline V gene lookup returns CDR1 SGHTA and CDR2 FQGTGA. V was clipped by 4 bases and J by 0 bases, with 14 bases between them. CDR3 length equals 16 residues. CDR3 loop: CASSSRGGASTDTQYF. The CDR3 DNA reads as TGTGCCAGCAGCTCCCGGGGCGGGGCAAGCACAGATACGCAGTATTTT.